This T cell receptor (beta chain) was documented in a study of T cell repertoires in aging, cancer and after chemotherapy. About the study: Donor ages fell into six groups from 30 or younger up to 70 or older.

TCR beta rearrangements were amplified from peripheral blood genomic DNA. This CDR3 contains 17 residues. Germline loops: CDR1 LGHNA, CDR2 YSLEER. This clonotype was detected a few times. A junction boundary mismatches the germline segment, possibly from a read error. A mixed TRB-A/B primer pool amplified rearranged TRB by multiplex touch-down PCR. In TCRdb, the multiplex PCR reads were re-called with MiXCR into one record per CDR3 protein. The top ten clones hold 31% of a sample with about 5,300 distinct CDR3 sequences, roughly 26% of them seen once. The sample taken for sequencing was blood. The rearrangement joins TRBV4-3 to TRBJ2-5, with 11 bases aligning to TRBD2. This clonotype was obtained from a human donor with a solid tumor. CDR3 nucleotide sequence: TGTGCCAGCAGCCCAGCCCGCACGGGACTAGCGGCGGAGACCCAGTACTTC. As protein: CASSPARTGLAAETQYF.